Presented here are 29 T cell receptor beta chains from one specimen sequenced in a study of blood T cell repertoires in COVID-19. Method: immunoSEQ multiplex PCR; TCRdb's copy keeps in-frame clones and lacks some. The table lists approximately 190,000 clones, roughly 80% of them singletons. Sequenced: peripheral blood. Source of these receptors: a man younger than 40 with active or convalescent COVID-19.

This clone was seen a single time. The CDR3 loop reads CATSDPTGGGNQPQHF. DNA of the CDR3: TGTGCCACCAGTGACCCGACAGGGGGAGGGAATCAGCCCCAGCATTTT. This sequence joins TRBV24-1 and TRBJ1-5, with 9 bases lining up with TRBD1. Germline trimming cut 4 bases from V and 4 bases from J; bases unmatched to any gene: 7. The CDR3 is 16 amino acids. CDR1 is KGHDR, CDR2 SFDVKD, per germline.

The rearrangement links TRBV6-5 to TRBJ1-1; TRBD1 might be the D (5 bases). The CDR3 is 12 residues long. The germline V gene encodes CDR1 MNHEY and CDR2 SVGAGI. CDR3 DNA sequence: TGTGCAACCAGGGTACGGAACACTGAAGCTTTCTTT. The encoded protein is CATRVRNTEAFF.

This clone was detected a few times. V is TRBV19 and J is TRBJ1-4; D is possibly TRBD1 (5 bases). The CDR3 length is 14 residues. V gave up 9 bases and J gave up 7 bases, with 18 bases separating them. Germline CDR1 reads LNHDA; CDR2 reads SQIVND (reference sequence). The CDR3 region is CASRGDFSSEKLFF. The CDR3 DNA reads TGTGCCAGCCGAGGGGACTTTTCGAGTGAAAAACTGTTTTTT.

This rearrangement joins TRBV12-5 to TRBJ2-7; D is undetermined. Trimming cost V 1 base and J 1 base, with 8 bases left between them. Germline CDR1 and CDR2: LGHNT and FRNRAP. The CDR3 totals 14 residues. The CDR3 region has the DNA TGTGCTAGTGGTTTGGGGTTAGTGTCCTACGAGCAGTACTTC. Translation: CASGLGLVSYEQYF.

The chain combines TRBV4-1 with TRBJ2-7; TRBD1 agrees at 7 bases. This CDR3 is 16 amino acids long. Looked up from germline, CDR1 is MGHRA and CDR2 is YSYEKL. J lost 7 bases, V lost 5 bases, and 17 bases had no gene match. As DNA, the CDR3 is TGCGCCAGCAGCGCCTCGGGACAGTACTCCTACGAGGAGCAGTACGTC. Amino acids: CASSASGQYSYEEQYV.

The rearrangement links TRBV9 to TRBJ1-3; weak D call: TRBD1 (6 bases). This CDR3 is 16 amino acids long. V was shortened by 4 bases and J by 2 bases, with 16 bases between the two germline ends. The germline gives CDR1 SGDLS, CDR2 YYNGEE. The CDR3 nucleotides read TGTGCCAGCAGCCCAACCCCAACAGGGACTGGAAACACCATATATTTT. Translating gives CASSPTPTGTGNTIYF. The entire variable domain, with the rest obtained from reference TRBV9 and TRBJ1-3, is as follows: DSGVTQTPKHLITATGQRVTLRCSPRSGDLSVYWYQQSLDQGLQFLIQYYNGEERAKGNILERFSAQQFPDLHSELNLSSLELGDSALYFCASSPTPTGTGNTIYFGEGSWLTVV.

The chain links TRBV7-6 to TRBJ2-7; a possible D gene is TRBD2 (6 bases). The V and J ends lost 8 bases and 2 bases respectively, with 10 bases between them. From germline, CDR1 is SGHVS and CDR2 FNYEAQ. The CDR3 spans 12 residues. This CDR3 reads CASGGYPYEQYF. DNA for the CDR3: TGTGCCAGCGGAGGGTACCCCTACGAGCAGTACTTC.

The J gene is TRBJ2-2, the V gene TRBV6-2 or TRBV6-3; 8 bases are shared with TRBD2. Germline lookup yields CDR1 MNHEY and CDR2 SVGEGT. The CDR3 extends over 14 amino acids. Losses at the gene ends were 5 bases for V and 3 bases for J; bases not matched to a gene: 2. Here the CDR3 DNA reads TGTGCCAGCAGTAGCGGGAGTCACACCGGGGAGCTGTTTTTT. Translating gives CASSSGSHTGELFF.

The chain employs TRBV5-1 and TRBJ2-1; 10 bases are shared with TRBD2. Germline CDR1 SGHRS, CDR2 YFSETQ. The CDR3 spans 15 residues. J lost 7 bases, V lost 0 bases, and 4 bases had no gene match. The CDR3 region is CASSLDSGRVNEQFF. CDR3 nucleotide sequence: TGCGCCAGCAGCTTGGACAGCGGGAGGGTTAATGAGCAGTTCTTC.

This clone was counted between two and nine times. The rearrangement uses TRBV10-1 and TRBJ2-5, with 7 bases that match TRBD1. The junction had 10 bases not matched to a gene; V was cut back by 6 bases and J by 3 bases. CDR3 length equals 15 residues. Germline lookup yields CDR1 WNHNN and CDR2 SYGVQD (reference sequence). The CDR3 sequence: CASSLGEGAEETQYF. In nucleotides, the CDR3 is TGCGCCAGCAGCCTCGGAGAGGGGGCCGAAGAGACCCAGTACTTC.

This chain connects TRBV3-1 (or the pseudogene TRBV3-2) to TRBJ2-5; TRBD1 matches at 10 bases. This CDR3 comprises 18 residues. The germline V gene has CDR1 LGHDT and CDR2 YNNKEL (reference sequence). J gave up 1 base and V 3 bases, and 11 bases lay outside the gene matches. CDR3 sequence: CASSQPGTGASLQETQYF. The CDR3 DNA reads TGTGCCAGCAGCCAGCCCGGGACAGGGGCTTCCCTCCAAGAGACCCAGTACTTC.

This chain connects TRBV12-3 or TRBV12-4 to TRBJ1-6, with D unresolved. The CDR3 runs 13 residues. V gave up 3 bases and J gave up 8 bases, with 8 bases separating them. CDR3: CASSFGGDSPLHF. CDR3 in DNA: TGTGCCAGCAGTTTTGGTGGAGATTCACCCCTCCACTTT.

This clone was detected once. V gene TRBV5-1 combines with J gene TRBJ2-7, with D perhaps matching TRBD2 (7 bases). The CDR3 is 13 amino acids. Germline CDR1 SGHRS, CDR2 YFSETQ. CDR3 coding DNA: TGCGCCAGCAGCTTGGACCAGGGGAGGGTCCCGGTAGTC. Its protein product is CASSLDQGRVPVV.

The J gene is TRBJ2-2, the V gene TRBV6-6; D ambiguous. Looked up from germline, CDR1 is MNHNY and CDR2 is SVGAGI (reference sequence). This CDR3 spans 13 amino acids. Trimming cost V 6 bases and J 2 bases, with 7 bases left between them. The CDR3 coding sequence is TGTGCCAGCAGGCCTAGTAACACCGGGGAGCTGTTTTTT. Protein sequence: CASRPSNTGELFF.

The CDR3 is CASSSHGQGEGEQFF. As DNA, the CDR3 is TGCGCCAGCAGCTCCCATGGACAGGGGGAGGGTGAGCAGTTCTTC. The chain combines TRBV5-1 with TRBJ2-1; the match to TRBD1 covers 10 bases. Trimming took 3 bases from V and 9 from J; bases not matched to a gene: 9. The germline CDR1 and CDR2 sequences are SGHRS and YFSETQ. The CDR3 has 15 amino acids. The entire variable domain, with the rest obtained from reference TRBV5-1 and TRBJ2-1, is as follows: KAGVTQTPRYLIKTRGQQVTLSCSPISGHRSVSWYQQTPGQGLQFLFEYFSETQRNKGNFPGRFSGRQFSNSRSEMNVSTLELGDSALYLCASSSHGQGEGEQFFGPGTRLTVL.

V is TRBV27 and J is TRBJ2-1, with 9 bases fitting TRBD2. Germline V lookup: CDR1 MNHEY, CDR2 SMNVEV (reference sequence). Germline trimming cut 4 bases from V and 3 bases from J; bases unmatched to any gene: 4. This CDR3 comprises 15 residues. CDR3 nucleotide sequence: TGTGCCAGCAGTTCCGCTAGCGGGGACTACAATGAGCAGTTCTTC. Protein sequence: CASSSASGDYNEQFF.

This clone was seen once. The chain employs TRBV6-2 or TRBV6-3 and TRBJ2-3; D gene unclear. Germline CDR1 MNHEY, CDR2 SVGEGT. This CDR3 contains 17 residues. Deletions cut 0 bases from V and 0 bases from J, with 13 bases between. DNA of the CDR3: TGTGCCAGCAGTTACTCGTATGGCGGAACAAGCACAGATACGCAGTATTTT. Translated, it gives CASSYSYGGTSTDTQYF.

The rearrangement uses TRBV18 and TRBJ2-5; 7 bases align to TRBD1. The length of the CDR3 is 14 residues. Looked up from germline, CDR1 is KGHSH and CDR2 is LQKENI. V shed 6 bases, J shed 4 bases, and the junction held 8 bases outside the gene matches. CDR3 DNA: TGTGCCAGCTCGCCCCCCCCAGGGGGAGAGACCCAGTACTTC. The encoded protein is CASSPPPGGETQYF.

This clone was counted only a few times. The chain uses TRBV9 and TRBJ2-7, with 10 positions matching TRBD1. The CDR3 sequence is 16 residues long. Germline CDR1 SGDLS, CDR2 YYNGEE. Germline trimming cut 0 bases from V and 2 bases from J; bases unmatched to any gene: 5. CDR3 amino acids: CASSVAGTGATYEQYF. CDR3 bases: TGTGCCAGCAGCGTAGCTGGGACAGGGGCTACCTACGAGCAGTACTTC.

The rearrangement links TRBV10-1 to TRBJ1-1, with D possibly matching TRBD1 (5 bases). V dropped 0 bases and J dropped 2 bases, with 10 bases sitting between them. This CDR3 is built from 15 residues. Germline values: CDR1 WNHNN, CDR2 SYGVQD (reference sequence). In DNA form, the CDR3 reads TGCGCCAGCAGTGAGTCGCCCCAGGGAAACACTGAAGCTTTCTTT. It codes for CASSESPQGNTEAFF.

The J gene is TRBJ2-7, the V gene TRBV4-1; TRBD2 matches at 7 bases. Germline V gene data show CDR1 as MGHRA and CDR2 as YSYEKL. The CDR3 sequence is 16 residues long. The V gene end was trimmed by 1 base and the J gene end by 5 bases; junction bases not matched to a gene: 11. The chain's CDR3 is CASSQVQGLVLNEQYV. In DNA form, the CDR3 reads TGCGCCAGCAGCCAAGTCCAAGGACTAGTGCTAAACGAGCAGTACGTC.

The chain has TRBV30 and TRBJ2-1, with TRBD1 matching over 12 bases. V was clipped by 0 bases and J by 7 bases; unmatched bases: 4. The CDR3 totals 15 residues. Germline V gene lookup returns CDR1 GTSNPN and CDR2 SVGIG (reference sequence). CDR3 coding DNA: TGTGCCTGGAGTGTAGGGGGACAGGGGGCAAATGAGCAGTTCTTC. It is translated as CAWSVGGQGANEQFF.

In DNA form, the CDR3 reads TGTGCCAGTTTACAGGGAATTGGCAATCAGCCCCAGCATTTT. Translated: CASLQGIGNQPQHF. The genes are TRBV28 and TRBJ1-5; the D gene is possibly TRBD1 (6 bases). This CDR3 is 14 amino acids long. The germline CDR1 and CDR2 sequences are MDHEN and SYDVKM. Trimming shortened V by 9 bases and J by 2 bases, and 14 bases separated the two germline ends. Supplemented by reference TRBV28 and TRBJ1-5, the full variable domain reads DVKVTQSSRYLVKRTGEKVFLECVQDMDHENMFWYRQDPGLGLRLIYFSYDVKMKEKGDIPEGYSVSREKKERFSLILESASTNQTSMYLCASLQGIGNQPQHFGDGTRLSIL.

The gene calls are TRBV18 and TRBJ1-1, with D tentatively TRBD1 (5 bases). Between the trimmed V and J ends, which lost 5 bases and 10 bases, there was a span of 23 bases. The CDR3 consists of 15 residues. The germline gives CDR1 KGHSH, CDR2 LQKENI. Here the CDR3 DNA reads TGTGCCAGCTCATCCGCCTGGGGGGACCCCGTGAGAGCTTTCTTT. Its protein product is CASSSAWGDPVRAFF.

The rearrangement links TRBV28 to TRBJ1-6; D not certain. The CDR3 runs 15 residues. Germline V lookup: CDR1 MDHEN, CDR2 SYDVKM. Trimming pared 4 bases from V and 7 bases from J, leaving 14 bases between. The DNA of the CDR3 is TGTGCCAGCAGTTCTACTACCGCCGGGAATTCACCCCTCCACTTT. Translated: CASSSTTAGNSPLHF.

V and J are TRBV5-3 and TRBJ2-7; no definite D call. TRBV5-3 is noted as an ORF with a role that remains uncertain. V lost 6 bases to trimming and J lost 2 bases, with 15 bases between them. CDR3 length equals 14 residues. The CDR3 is CARTPRACAYEQYF. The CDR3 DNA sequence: TGTGCCAGAACACCCCGCGCGTGCGCCTACGAGCAGTACTTC.

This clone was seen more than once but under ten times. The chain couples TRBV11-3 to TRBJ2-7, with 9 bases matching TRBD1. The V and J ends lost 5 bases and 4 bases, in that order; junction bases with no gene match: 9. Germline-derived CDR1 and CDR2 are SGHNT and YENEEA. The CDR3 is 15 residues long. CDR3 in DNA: TGTGCCAGCAGCCCTCGGACAGGGGAAAGGTACGAGCAGTACTTC. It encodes CASSPRTGERYEQYF.

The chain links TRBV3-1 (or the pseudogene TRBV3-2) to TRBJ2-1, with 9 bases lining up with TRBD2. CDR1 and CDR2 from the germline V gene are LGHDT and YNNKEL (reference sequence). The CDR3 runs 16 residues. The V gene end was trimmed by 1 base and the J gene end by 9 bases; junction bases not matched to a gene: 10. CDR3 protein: CASSQGGPGGRGEQFF. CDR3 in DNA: TGTGCCAGCAGCCAAGGGGGTCCAGGCGGGAGGGGTGAGCAGTTCTTC.

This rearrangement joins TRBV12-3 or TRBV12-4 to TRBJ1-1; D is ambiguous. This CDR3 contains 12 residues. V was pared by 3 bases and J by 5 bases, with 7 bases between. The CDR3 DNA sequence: TGTGCCAGCAGTTTCCTAGAGACTGAAGCTTTCTTT. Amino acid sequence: CASSFLETEAFF.